This T cell receptor (beta chain) was recovered during a study of blood T cell repertoires in COVID-19. Background on the study: Material from acute and convalescent COVID-19 was sourced from the United States, Italy and Spain.

In the authors' methods: Reference gene primer amplification gave estimated nucleated cell counts. Generated by immunoSEQ multiplex PCR, the TCRdb table keeps only in-frame clones and is missing some. V, J and clone size reflect that table, while D and trimming were determined from the DNA. Altogether about 58,000 clones are present, more than 75% being singletons, with the ten largest covering roughly 4.3%. Trimming took 0 bases from V and 6 from J; bases not matched to a gene: 2. Germline CDR1 and CDR2: SGHVS and FQNEAQ. The CDR3 is 14 amino acids. This clonotype was obtained from a middle-aged man with active COVID-19. The V gene is TRBV7-8, the J gene TRBJ2-4, with TRBD2 identical over 7 bases. Sequencing was carried out using peripheral blood. CDR3 loop: CASSLAGGGNIQYF. The CDR3 DNA reads TGTGCCAGCAGCTTAGCGGGGGGGGGAAACATTCAGTACTTC.